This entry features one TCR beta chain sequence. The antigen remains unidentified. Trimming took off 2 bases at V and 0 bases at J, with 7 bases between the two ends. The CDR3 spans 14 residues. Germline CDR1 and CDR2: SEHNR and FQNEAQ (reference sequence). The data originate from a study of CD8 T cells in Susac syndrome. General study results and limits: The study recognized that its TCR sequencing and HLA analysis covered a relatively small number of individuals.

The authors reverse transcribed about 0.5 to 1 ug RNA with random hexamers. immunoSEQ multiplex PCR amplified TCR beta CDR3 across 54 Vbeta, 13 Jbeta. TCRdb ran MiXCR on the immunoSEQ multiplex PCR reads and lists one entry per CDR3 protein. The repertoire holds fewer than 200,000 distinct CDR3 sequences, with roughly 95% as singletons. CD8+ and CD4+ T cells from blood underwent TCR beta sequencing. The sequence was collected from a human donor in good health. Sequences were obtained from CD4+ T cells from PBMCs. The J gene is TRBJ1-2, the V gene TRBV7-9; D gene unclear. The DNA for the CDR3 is TGTGCCAGCAGCTTACGCGCCTCTAACTATGGCTACACCTTC. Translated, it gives CASSLRASNYGYTF.